Below are 9 T cell receptor beta chains sequenced from a single sample in a study of CD8+CD57+ T cells in acquired aplastic anemia (dated 2018 in TCRdb). Expansion of CD8+CD57+ cells had been shown by flow cytometry in the patients chosen for sequencing. Data came from an Illumina HiSeq 2000. TCR beta VDJ combination and CDR3 sequence profiling used genomic DNA as the template. TCRdb reanalyzed the raw reads on its own, using fastp at Q25 for trimming and MiXCR for clone calling, and kept in-frame beta chains. Rows are combined by CDR3 protein, so each entry shows the most common genes and DNA. Recorded for this sample are 160,000 or so distinct CDR3 sequences; more than 45% of them occurred a single time. 2.5% to 3.5% of the sample is taken by the ten largest. Sequenced input: sorted CD4+, CD8+, or CD8+CD57+ T cells (not recorded which) from PBMCs. The receptors originated from a human donor with aplastic anemia.

This clonotype was observed at least ten times. V gene TRBV11-2 combines with J gene TRBJ1-2, with D perhaps matching TRBD1 (6 bases). Germline lookup yields CDR1 SGHAT and CDR2 FQNNGV. The CDR3 consists of 17 residues. Deletions cut 3 bases from V and 8 bases from J, with 25 bases between. CDR3 in amino acids: CASSFLDFGTGPEGYTF. The CDR3 DNA sequence: TGTGCCAGCAGCTTCTTGGACTTCGGAACAGGGCCTGAAGGCTACACCTTC.

The chain joins TRBV2 to TRBJ1-5; D is unresolved. The CDR3 sequence is 14 residues long. V lost 7 bases, J lost 5 bases, and 15 bases lay in between. Germline V gives CDR1 SNHLY, CDR2 FYNNEI. CDR3 nucleotides: TGTGCCAGCACCCTGACGGATCTTTATCAGCCCCAGCATTTT. Translated, it gives CASTLTDLYQPQHF.

This clonotype occurred a few times. The chain employs TRBV6-5 and TRBJ1-4; D might be TRBD1 (6 bases). Germline V CDR1 and CDR2: MNHEY, SVGAGI. V lost 3 bases and J 2 bases, leaving 13 bases between the germline ends. The CDR3 is 16 residues long. The CDR3, as DNA: TGTGCCAGCAGTTATTACAGGGACGGTACTAATGAAAAACTGTTTTTT. Translation gives CASSYYRDGTNEKLFF.

V usage is TRBV30 and J usage is TRBJ2-2; TRBD1 or TRBD2 may be the D gene (5 bases each). V dropped 2 bases and J dropped 2 bases, with 12 bases sitting between them. This CDR3 spans 15 amino acids. Per the germline V gene, CDR1 is GTSNPN and CDR2 is SVGIG (reference sequence). The CDR3 is CAWSRGPENTGELFF. Written as DNA, the CDR3 is TGTGCCTGGAGTCGGGGACCAGAAAACACCGGGGAGCTGTTTTTT.

Ten or more counts support this clonotype. The chain couples TRBV6-4 to TRBJ2-7, with 10 bases aligning to TRBD1. This CDR3 has 13 amino acids. Looked up from germline, CDR1 is MRHNA and CDR2 is SNTAGT. Unmatched junction bases numbered 1, after V lost 4 bases and J lost 4 bases. DNA of the CDR3: TGTGCCAGCAGTGTGGACAGGGGGTACGAGCAGTACTTC. Translating it yields CASSVDRGYEQYF.

The V and J genes are TRBV25-1 and TRBJ1-2; no definite D call. Deletions cut 1 base from V and 4 bases from J, with 13 bases between. CDR1 and CDR2 from the germline V gene are MGHDK and SYGVNS. The CDR3 consists of 15 residues. CDR3 protein: CASSEWEAPLYGYTF. The CDR3 bases are TGTGCCAGCAGTGAATGGGAGGCGCCCCTCTATGGCTACACCTTC.

This clonotype was counted many times. This chain links TRBV6-5 with TRBJ1-6, with D uncertain. V dropped 2 bases and J dropped 0 bases, with 8 bases sitting between them. The CDR3 contains 16 residues. Germline CDR1 MNHEY, CDR2 SVGAGI. The CDR3 DNA is TGTGCCAGCAGTTACGAGGAGTCCTCCTATAATTCACCCCTCCACTTT. Translated: CASSYEESSYNSPLHF.

J is TRBJ2-2 and V is TRBV4-1, with D uncertain. CDR1 is MGHRA, CDR2 YSYEKL, per germline. The CDR3 totals 12 residues. Between the trimmed V and J ends, which lost 4 bases and 5 bases, there was a span of 5 bases. The CDR3 sequence: CASSRRTGELFF. CDR3 nucleotides: TGCGCCAGCAGCCGCCGGACCGGGGAGCTGTTTTTT.

Ten or more counts support this clonotype. The chain combines TRBV19 with TRBJ2-1; TRBD2 aligns across 11 bases. Looked up from germline, CDR1 is LNHDA and CDR2 is SQIVND (reference sequence). This CDR3 is 14 amino acids long. The V segment lost 7 bases and the J segment 8 bases; nucleotides outside the gene matches: 7. CDR3 DNA sequence: TGTGCCAGTACACTAGCGGGAGACAGATATGAGCAGTTCTTC. Its translation is CASTLAGDRYEQFF.